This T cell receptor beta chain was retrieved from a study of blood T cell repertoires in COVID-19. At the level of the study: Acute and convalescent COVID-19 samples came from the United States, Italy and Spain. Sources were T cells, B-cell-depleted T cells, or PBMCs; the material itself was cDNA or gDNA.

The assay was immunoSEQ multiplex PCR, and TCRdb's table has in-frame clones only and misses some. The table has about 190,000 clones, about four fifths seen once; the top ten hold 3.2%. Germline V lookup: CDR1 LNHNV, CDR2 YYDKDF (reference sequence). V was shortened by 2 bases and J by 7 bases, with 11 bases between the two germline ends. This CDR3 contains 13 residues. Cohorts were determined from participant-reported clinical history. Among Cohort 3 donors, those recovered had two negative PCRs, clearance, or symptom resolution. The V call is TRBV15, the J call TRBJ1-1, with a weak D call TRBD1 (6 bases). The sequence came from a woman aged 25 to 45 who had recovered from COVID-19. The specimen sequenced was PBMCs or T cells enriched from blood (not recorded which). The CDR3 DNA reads TGTGCCACCAGCAGATTACAGGGATTTGAAGCTTTCTTT. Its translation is CATSRLQGFEAFF.